This T cell receptor beta chain was recovered during a study of blood T cell repertoires in COVID-19. At the level of the study: T cells, B-cell-depleted T cells, or PBMCs provided the cDNA or gDNA that served as material.

Here immunoSEQ multiplex PCR was the method, and the copy in TCRdb shows in-frame clones only, minus some. The sample includes 280,000 or so clones, 70% to 90% of them seen just once. Participants came from about 23 US areas, aged about 18 to 89 years. Participants' reported clinical history set cohort assignment. Among Cohort 3 donors, those recovered had two negative PCRs, clearance, or symptom resolution. V lost 6 bases to trimming and J lost 0 bases, with 21 bases between them. Looked up from germline, CDR1 is SNHLY and CDR2 is FYNNEI. The CDR3 is 19 amino acids. This clone was seen a few times. The V call is TRBV2, the J call TRBJ1-6; no firm D call. The sequence was collected from a man younger than 45 who had recovered from COVID-19. Sequencing was done on a sample of PBMCs or T cells enriched from blood (not recorded which). DNA of the CDR3: TGTGCCAGCAGCGAGGCCCTTGAGCGAGCGAGCTCCTATAATTCACCCCTCCACTTT. Translation gives CASSEALERASSYNSPLHF. Full variable domain (rest looked up from reference TRBV2 and TRBJ1-6): EPEVTQTPSHQVTQMGQEVILRCVPISNHLYFYWYRQILGQKVEFLVSFYNNEISEKSEIFDDQFSVERPDGSNFTLKIRSTKLEDSAMYFCASSEALERASSYNSPLHFGNGTRLTVT.